Below, one TCR beta chain is given with its context. V shed 3 bases and J shed 3 bases, with 15 bases lying between them. This CDR3 has 15 residues. Germline V gene sequence: CDR1 SGHTA, CDR2 FQGNSA. The record originates from a study of blood T cell repertoires in COVID-19. Looking at the study overall: From T cells, B-cell-depleted T cells, or PBMCs came the material, which was cDNA or gDNA.

Original data processing: Estimation of nucleated cell counts relied on the amplification of reference gene primers. Assay: immunoSEQ multiplex PCR; the TCRdb copy retains only in-frame clones and omits some. V, J and clone size are those of that table, while D and trimming were read from the DNA. The sample shows about 36,000 clones, over 75% of them seen only once. Sequenced: peripheral blood. This rearrangement joins TRBV7-2 to TRBJ2-7, with D maybe TRBD2 (5 bases). The sequence came from a human donor in a cohort sampled during active COVID-19. CDR3 sequence (DNA): TGTGCCAGCAGCTTCGGTGGGCCTCGGGGCTACGAGCAGTACTTC. Amino acids: CASSFGGPRGYEQYF.